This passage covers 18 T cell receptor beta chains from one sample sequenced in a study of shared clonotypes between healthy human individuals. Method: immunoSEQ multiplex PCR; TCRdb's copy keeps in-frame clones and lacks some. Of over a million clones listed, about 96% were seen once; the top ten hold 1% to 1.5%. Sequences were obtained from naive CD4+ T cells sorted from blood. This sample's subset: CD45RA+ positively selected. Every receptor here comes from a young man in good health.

The CDR3 DNA is TGTGCCAGCAGCTTAGCAGGGTATGAGCAGTTCTTC. It encodes CASSLAGYEQFF. This chain uses TRBV7-2 with TRBJ2-1; unclear D gene. From germline, CDR1 is SGHTA and CDR2 FQGNSA. V lost 0 bases to trimming and J lost 8 bases, with 5 bases between them. The CDR3 runs to 12 residues.

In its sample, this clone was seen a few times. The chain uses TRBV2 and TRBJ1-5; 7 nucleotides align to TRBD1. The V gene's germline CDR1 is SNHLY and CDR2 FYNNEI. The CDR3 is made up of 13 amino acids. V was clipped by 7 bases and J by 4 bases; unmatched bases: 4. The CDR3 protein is CASTSRGNQPQHF. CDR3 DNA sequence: TGTGCCAGCACCTCCAGGGGGAATCAGCCCCAGCATTTT.

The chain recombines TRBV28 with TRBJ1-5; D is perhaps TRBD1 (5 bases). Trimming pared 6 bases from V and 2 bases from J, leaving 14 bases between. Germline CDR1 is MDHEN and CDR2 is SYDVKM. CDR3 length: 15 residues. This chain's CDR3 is CASSPRGGGNQPQHF. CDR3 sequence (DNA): TGTGCCAGCAGCCCCCGTGGGGGTGGCAATCAGCCCCAGCATTTT. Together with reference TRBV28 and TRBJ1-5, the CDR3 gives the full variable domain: DVKVTQSSRYLVKRTGEKVFLECVQDMDHENMFWYRQDPGLGLRLIYFSYDVKMKEKGDIPEGYSVSREKKERFSLILESASTNQTSMYLCASSPRGGGNQPQHFGDGTRLSIL.

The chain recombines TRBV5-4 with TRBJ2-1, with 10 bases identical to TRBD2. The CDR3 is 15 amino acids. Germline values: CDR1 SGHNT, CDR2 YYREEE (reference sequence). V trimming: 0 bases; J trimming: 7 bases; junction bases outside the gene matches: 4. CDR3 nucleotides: TGTGCCAGCAGCTTGGTGTCTAGCGGGAGTAATGAGCAGTTCTTC. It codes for CASSLVSSGSNEQFF.

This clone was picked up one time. The CDR3 sequence: CSVGGDGYTF. The CDR3 bases are TGCAGCGTTGGGGGAGATGGCTACACCTTC. The chain combines TRBV29-1 with TRBJ1-2; D unclear. Trimming took off 4 bases at V and 6 bases at J, with 6 bases between the two ends. From germline, CDR1 is SQVTM and CDR2 ANQGSEA. This CDR3 is 10 amino acids long. Variable domain in full (rest from reference TRBV29-1 and TRBJ1-2): SAVISQKPSRDICQRGTSLTIQCQVDSQVTMMFWYRQQPGQSLTLIATANQGSEATYESGFVIDKFPISRPNLTFSTLTVSNMSPEDSSIYLCSVGGDGYTFGSGTRLTVV.

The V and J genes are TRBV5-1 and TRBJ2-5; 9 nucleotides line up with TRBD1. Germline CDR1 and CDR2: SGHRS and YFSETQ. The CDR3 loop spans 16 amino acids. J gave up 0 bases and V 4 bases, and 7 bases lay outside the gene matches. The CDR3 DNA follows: TGCGCCAGCAGCCGGGGCGGGACAGGGTACCAAGAGACCCAGTACTTC. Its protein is CASSRGGTGYQETQYF.

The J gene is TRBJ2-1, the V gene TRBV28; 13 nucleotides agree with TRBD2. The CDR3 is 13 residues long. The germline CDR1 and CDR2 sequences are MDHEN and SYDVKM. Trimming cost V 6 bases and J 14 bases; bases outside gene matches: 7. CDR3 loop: CASSPGTSGKEFF. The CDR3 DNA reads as TGTGCCAGCAGCCCCGGGACTAGCGGGAAGGAGTTCTTC. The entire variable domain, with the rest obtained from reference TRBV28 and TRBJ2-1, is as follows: DVKVTQSSRYLVKRTGEKVFLECVQDMDHENMFWYRQDPGLGLRLIYFSYDVKMKEKGDIPEGYSVSREKKERFSLILESASTNQTSMYLCASSPGTSGKEFFGPGTRLTVL.

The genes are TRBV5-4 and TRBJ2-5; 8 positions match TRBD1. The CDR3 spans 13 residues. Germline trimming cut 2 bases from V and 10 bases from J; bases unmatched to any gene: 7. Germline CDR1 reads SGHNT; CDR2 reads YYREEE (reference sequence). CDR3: CASSLGGQADQYF. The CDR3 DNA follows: TGTGCCAGCAGCTTAGGGGGACAGGCTGACCAGTACTTC.

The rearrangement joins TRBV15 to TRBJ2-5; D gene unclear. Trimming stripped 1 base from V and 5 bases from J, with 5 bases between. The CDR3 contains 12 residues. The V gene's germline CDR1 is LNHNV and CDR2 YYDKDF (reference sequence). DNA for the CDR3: TGTGCCACCAGCAGAGGGTGGGAGACCCAGTACTTC. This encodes CATSRGWETQYF.

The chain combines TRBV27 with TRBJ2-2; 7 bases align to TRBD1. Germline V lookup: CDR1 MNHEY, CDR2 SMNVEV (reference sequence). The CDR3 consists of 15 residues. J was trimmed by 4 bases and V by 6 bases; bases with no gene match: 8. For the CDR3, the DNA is TGTGCCAGCAGGGGACAGATCTTGCCCACCGGGGAGCTGTTTTTT. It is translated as CASRGQILPTGELFF.

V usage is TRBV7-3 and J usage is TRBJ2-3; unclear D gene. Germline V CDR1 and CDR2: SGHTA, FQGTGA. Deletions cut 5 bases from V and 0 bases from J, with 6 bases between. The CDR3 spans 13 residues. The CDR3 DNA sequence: TGTGCCAGCAGCATACAGAGCACAGATACGCAGTATTTT. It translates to CASSIQSTDTQYF.

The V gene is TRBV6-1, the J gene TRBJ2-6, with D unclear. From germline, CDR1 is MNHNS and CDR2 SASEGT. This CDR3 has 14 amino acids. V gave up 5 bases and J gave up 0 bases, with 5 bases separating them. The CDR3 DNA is TGTGCCAGCAGTCCCCTCTCTGGGGCCAACGTCCTGACTTTC. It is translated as CASSPLSGANVLTF.

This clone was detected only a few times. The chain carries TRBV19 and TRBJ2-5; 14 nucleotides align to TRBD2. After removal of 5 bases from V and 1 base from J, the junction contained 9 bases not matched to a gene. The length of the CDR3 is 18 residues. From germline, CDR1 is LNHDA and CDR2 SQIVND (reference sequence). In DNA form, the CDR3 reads TGTGCCAGTAGTCGGGACAGCGGACTAGCGGGAGGCCAAGAGACCCAGTACTTC. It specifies CASSRDSGLAGGQETQYF.

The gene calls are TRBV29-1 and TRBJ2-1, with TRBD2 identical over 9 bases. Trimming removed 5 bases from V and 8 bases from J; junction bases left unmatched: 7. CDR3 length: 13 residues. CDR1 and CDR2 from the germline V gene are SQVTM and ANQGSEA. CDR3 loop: CSVQRGAKDEQFF. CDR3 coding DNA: TGCAGCGTTCAGCGGGGGGCCAAGGATGAGCAGTTCTTC.

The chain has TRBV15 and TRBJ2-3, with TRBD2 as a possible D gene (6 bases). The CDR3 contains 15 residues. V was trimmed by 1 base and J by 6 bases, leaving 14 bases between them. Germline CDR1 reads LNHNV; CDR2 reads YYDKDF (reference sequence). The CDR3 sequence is CATSRGGVYEDTQYF. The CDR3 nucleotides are TGTGCCACCAGCAGAGGCGGGGTATATGAGGATACGCAGTATTTT.

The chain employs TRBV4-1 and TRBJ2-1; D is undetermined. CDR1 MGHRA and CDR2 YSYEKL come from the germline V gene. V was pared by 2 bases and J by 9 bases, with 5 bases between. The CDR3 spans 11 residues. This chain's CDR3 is CASSQNSEQFF. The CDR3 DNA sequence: TGCGCCAGCAGCCAAAATAGTGAGCAGTTCTTC.

The CDR3 here is CASSFQGASGELFF. In nucleotides, the CDR3 is TGCGCCAGCAGCTTCCAGGGGGCGTCCGGGGAGCTGTTTTTT. This sequence joins TRBV5-1 and TRBJ2-2; 8 bases agree with TRBD1. The length of the CDR3 is 14 residues. V was pared by 2 bases and J by 6 bases, with 3 bases of the junction left unmatched. CDR1 is SGHRS and CDR2 is YFSETQ in the germline V gene.

The chain's CDR3 is CASSPPATGIGYTF. The CDR3 DNA reads TGTGCCAGCTCACCACCGGCAACTGGGATCGGCTACACCTTC. The rearrangement joins TRBV18 to TRBJ1-2; D remains unclear. V lost 0 bases and J lost 8, with 13 bases in between. Germline V gene data show CDR1 as KGHSH and CDR2 as LQKENI. CDR3 size: 14 residues.